The sequence of this T cell receptor beta chain was determined in a study of T cells in Graves' hyperthyroidism and ophthalmopathy. The CDR3 is made up of 16 amino acids. Germline V lookup: CDR1 SGHTA, CDR2 FQGTGA. The investigators amplified TCR beta CDR3 regions from RNA transcripts. TCR CDR3 underwent first-round RT-PCR with the HTBI primer set. TCRdb recomputed calls from the multiplex PCR reads with MiXCR, one row per CDR3 protein. The data hold 450,000 to 700,000 distinct CDR3 sequences, with more than 45% observed a single time. Graves' hyperthyroidism qualified as stable when ophthalmopathy did not progress within 18 months.

The genes are TRBV7-3 and TRBJ2-1, with TRBD2 matching over 12 bases. The J call may be incorrect, as the DNA end agrees better with TRBJ2-7. The clonotype comes from a woman younger than 30 with Graves' hyperthyroidism. The sequenced sample consisted of peripheral blood or thyroid tissue (not recorded which). In nucleotides, the CDR3 is TGTGCCAGCAGCGTTAACCTAGCGGGAGGGCCCTGGGAGCAGTACTTC. Its translation: CASSVNLAGGPWEQYF.